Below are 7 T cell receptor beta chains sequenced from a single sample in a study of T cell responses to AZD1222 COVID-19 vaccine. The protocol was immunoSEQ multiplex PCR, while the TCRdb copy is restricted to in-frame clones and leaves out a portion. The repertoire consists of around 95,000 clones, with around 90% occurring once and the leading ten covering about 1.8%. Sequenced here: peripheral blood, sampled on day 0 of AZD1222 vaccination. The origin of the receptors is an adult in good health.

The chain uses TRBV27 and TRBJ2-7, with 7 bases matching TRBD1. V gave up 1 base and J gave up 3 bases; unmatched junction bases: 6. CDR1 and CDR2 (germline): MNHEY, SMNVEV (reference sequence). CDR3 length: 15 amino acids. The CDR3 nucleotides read TGTGCCAGCAGTTTATTTGGGGACAGAAACTACGAGCAGTACTTC. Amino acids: CASSLFGDRNYEQYF.

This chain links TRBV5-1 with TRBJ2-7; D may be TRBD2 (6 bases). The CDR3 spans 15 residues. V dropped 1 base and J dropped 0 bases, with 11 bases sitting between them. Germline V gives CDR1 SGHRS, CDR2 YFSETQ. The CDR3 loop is CASSLLRGPSYEQYF. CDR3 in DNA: TGCGCCAGCAGCTTGTTGCGGGGCCCCTCCTACGAGCAGTACTTC.

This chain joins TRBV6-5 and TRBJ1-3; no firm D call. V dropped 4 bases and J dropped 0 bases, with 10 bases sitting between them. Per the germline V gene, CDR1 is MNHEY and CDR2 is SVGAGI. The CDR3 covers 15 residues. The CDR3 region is CASSLDRGSGNTIYF. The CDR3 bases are TGTGCCAGCAGTTTGGACCGAGGCTCTGGAAACACCATATATTTT.

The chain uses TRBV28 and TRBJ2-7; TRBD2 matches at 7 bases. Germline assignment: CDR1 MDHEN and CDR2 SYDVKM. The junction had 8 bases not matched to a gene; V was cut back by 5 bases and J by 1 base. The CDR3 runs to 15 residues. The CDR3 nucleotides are TGTGCCAGCAGTAATCAAGCGGGACCTTCCTACGAGCAGTACTTC. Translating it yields CASSNQAGPSYEQYF.

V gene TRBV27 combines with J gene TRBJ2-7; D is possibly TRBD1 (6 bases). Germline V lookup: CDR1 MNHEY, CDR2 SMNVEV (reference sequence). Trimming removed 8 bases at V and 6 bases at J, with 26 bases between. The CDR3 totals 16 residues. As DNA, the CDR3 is TGTGCCAGCCAAAAGAGCCCCGGGCAGGGGACGATCGAGCAGTACTTC. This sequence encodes CASQKSPGQGTIEQYF.

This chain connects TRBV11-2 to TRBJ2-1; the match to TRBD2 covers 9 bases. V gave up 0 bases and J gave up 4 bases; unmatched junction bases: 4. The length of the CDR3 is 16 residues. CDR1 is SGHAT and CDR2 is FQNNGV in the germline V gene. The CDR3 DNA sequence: TGTGCCAGCAGCTTAGAGAGTAGCGGGGGTTACAATGAGCAGTTCTTC. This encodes CASSLESSGGYNEQFF.

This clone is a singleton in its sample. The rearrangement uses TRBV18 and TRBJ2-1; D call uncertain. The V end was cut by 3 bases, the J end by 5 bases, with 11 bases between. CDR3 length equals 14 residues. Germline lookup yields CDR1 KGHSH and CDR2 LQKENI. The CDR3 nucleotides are TGTGCCAGCTCACCCCTAGAAATCCACAATGAGCAGTTCTTC. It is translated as CASSPLEIHNEQFF.